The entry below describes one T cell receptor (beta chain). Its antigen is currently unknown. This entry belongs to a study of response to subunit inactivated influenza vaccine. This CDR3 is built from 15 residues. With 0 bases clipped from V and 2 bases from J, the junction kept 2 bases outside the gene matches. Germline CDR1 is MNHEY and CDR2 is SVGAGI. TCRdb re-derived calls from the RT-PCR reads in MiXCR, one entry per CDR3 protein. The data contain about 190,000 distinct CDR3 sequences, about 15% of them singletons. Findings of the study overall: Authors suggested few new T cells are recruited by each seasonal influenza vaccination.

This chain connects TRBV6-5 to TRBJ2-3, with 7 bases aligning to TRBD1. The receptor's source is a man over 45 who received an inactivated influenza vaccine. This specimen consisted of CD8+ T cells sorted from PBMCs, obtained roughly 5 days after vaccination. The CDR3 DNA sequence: TGTGCCAGCAGTTACTCGGGACAGATCACAGATACGCAGTATTTT. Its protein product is CASSYSGQITDTQYF.